Listed here are 9 T cell receptor beta chains from one sample, sequenced in a study of identifying expanded T cells in peripheral blood. Sequencing was performed with immunoSEQ multiplex PCR; in TCRdb, only in-frame clones are kept and a portion is missing. The sample includes around 130,000 clones, 70% to 90% seen only once; the top ten take more than 7%. Specimen: blood. These receptors were taken from a person aged 18 to 75 in good health.

A single count supports this clone. This chain connects TRBV5-4 to TRBJ1-4; D remains unclear. Trimming cost V 0 bases and J 8 bases, with 11 bases left between them. The V gene's germline CDR1 is SGHNT and CDR2 YYREEE (reference sequence). This CDR3 spans 14 amino acids. As DNA, the CDR3 is TGTGCCAGCAGCTTGGACCGGGGTTCAGAAAAACTGTTTTTT. Protein sequence: CASSLDRGSEKLFF.

As for this clone: Other DNA sequences of this sample code for an identical CDR3. The chain uses TRBV30 and TRBJ2-3; D call uncertain. V lost 8 bases and J lost 6, with 12 bases in between. The CDR3 has 11 amino acids. Looked up from germline, CDR1 is GTSNPN and CDR2 is SVGIG (reference sequence). The CDR3 loop is CATAPQDTQYF. As DNA, the CDR3 is TGTGCCACGGCGCCCCAGGATACGCAGTATTTT.

The chain carries TRBV5-8 and TRBJ2-3; D gene ambiguous. CDR1 is SGHTS, CDR2 YDEGEE, per germline. V shed 0 bases and J shed 3 bases, with 8 bases lying between them. CDR3 length: 14 residues. The CDR3 bases are TGTGCCAGCAGCTTGGGGTTGGGGACAGATACGCAGTATTTT. This codes for CASSLGLGTDTQYF.

The chain joins TRBV27 to TRBJ2-2; weak D call: TRBD2 (6 bases). Germline V lookup: CDR1 MNHEY, CDR2 SMNVEV (reference sequence). The CDR3 loop spans 14 amino acids. The V and J ends lost 0 bases and 4 bases respectively, with 6 bases between them. The CDR3 protein is CASSLSEGTGELFF. CDR3 in DNA: TGTGCCAGCAGTTTATCGGAGGGCACCGGGGAGCTGTTTTTT.

This clone was recorded only once. The chain couples TRBV25-1 to TRBJ2-7, with D uncertain. This CDR3 has 11 residues. Trimming took off 3 bases at V and 6 bases at J, with 6 bases between the two ends. The V gene's germline CDR1 is MGHDK and CDR2 SYGVNS. The DNA of the CDR3 is TGTGCCAGCAGTGACGGCTTCGAGCAGTACTTC. Encoded protein: CASSDGFEQYF.

The chain employs TRBV5-4 and TRBJ2-3; 14 nucleotides align to TRBD2. The CDR3 loop spans 16 amino acids. Germline values: CDR1 SGHNT, CDR2 YYREEE (reference sequence). V shed 4 bases, J shed 7 bases, and the junction held 8 bases outside the gene matches. The CDR3 sequence is CASSRLAGGDWNTQYF. CDR3 DNA: TGTGCCAGCAGCAGACTAGCGGGAGGGGACTGGAATACGCAGTATTTT.

The rearrangement links TRBV11-2 to TRBJ2-7; D may be TRBD1 or TRBD2 (6 bases each). Per the germline V gene, CDR1 is SGHAT and CDR2 is FQNNGV. The CDR3 consists of 14 residues. V was trimmed by 1 base and J by 4 bases, leaving 11 bases between them. The CDR3: CASSLGGGPYEQYF. In DNA form, the CDR3 reads TGTGCCAGCAGCTTAGGAGGGGGGCCGTACGAGCAGTACTTC. The whole variable domain, remainder taken from reference TRBV11-2 and TRBJ2-7, is EAGVAQSPRYKIIEKRQSVAFWCNPISGHATLYWYQQILGQGPKLLIQFQNNGVVDDSQLPKDRFSAERLKGVDSTLKIQPAKLEDSAVYLCASSLGGGPYEQYFGPGTRLTVT.

The CDR3 nucleotides read TGTGCCAGCAGCACAGACAGGGCTCCTTCTAACTATGGCTACACCTTC. Protein product: CASSTDRAPSNYGYTF. J is TRBJ1-2 and V is TRBV9; 7 bases agree with TRBD1. The V gene end was trimmed by 4 bases and the J gene end by 0 bases; junction bases not matched to a gene: 9. The CDR3 has 16 residues. Germline V gives CDR1 SGDLS, CDR2 YYNGEE.

V gene TRBV7-6 combines with J gene TRBJ2-7; D is perhaps TRBD2 (6 bases). This CDR3 contains 12 residues. Germline V gene lookup returns CDR1 SGHVS and CDR2 FNYEAQ. V lost 5 bases, J lost 3 bases, and 8 bases lay in between. CDR3 sequence reads: CASSTTSYEQYF. The DNA for the CDR3 is TGTGCCAGCAGCACGACTAGCTACGAGCAGTACTTC. Full variable domain (missing parts from reference TRBV7-6 and TRBJ2-7): GAGVSQSPRYKVTKRGQDVALRCDPISGHVSLYWYRQALGQGPEFLTYFNYEAQQDKSGLPNDRFSAERPEGSISTLTIQRTEQRDSAMYRCASSTTSYEQYFGPGTRLTVT.